A selection of T cell receptor beta chains follows, all from one sample in a study of T cell repertoires in cytomegalovirus infection. TCRdb re-analysed the reads in MiXCR, keeping a single row per CDR3 protein. Of 400,000 to 550,000 distinct CDR3 sequences listed, around 11% are singletons. Sequencing was carried out using PBMCs. Receptors were obtained from a human donor in good health (CMV status not recorded). Some clones in this sample may be carry-over from other donors' samples. The CDR3 runs from the conserved cysteine through the conserved F or W. A D gene is named only where the DNA matches it firmly. Clone sizes are given selectively: once, few, many, or a class where the clone is expanded.

j_gene,abundance,v_gene,d_gene,CDR3nt,CDR3aa
TRBJ2-1,.,TRBV12-3/TRBV12-4,.,TGTGCCAGCAGTTTCGATCCGGGATTCTACAATGAGCAGTTCTTC,CASSFDPGFYNEQFF
TRBJ2-7,many,TRBV7-8,.,TGTGCCAGCAGCTTAGCGATAAGGGGCATTCCCTACGAGCAGTACTTC,CASSLAIRGIPYEQYF
TRBJ2-7,many,TRBV20-1,.,TGCAGTGCAGAGGGGCCCCAGAAGTACTCCTACGAGCAGTACTTC,CSAEGPQKYSYEQYF
TRBJ2-5,many,TRBV20-1,.,TGCAGTGCTAGAGCCCGACTAGTAGTCCAAGAGACCCAGTACTTC,CSARARLVVQETQYF
TRBJ2-4,many,TRBV19,.,TGTGCCAGCGCTAGGGAGTCTCTAGCCAAAAACATTCAGTACTTC,CASARESLAKNIQYF
TRBJ2-1,many,TRBV4-2,TRBD2,TGTGCCAGCAGCCAAGATATAGCGGGAGGTACCCCCTACAATGAGCAGTTCTTC,CASSQDIAGGTPYNEQFF
TRBJ1-5,many,TRBV10-3,.,TGTGCCATCAAAGAGGGTCCCTCCAATCAGCCCCAGCATTTT,CAIKEGPSNQPQHF
TRBJ1-3,many,TRBV7-2,.,TGTGCCAGCAGCGACAGACTTATCTCTGGAAACACCATATATTTT,CASSDRLISGNTIYF
TRBJ2-7,.,TRBV12-3/TRBV12-4,TRBD2,TGTGCCAGCAGCCTGGAGGGAGGGCGGATCGAGCAGTACTTC,CASSLEGGRIEQYF
TRBJ1-2,many,TRBV12-3/TRBV12-4,.,TGTGCCAGCGTCTCACCGGAAGGCTACACCTTC,CASVSPEGYTF
TRBJ2-2,.,TRBV5-1,TRBD1,TGCGCCAGCAGCTTGGCAGCGACAGGGCCCGCCGGGGAGCTGTTTTTT,CASSLAATGPAGELFF
TRBJ2-3,.,TRBV28,.,TGTGCCAGCAGCCGTGACCAGCGCACAGATACGCAGTATTTT,CASSRDQRTDTQYF
TRBJ1-1,many,TRBV5-1,.,TGCGCCAGCAGCAGAGATGGGTACACTGAAGCTTTCTTT,CASSRDGYTEAFF
TRBJ2-7,.,TRBV29-1,TRBD2,TGCAGCGTGGATGGAACCTCAGCGGGGGCCCCCTACGAGCAGTACTTC,CSVDGTSAGAPYEQYF
TRBJ2-6,.,TRBV27,.,TGTGCCAGCAGGGATTTGACGGGCTCTGGGGCCAACGTCCTGACTTTC,CASRDLTGSGANVLTF
TRBJ1-2,many,TRBV28,TRBD1,TGTGCCAGCATCTCACGTTTTAAGACTCCCGGGACAGGGCATGGCTACACCTTC,CASISRFKTPGTGHGYTF
TRBJ1-6,many,TRBV5-6,.,TGTGCCAGCAGCTTGGTGGCAGGGAACGGTTCACCCCTCCACTTT,CASSLVAGNGSPLHF
TRBJ2-1,many,TRBV6-1,.,TGTGCCAGCAGAGAGCTAGCACGAAGTGAGCAGTTCTTC,CASRELARSEQFF
TRBJ1-1,.,TRBV3-1,.,TGTGCCAGCAGCCCGCTCAGGGTCGGCGCTGAAGCTTTCTTT,CASSPLRVGAEAFF
TRBJ2-1,few,TRBV29-1,.,TGCAGCGTCCAAGGGGGGTCCTACAATGAGCAGTTCTTC,CSVQGGSYNEQFF
TRBJ2-2,many,TRBV7-3,TRBD1,TGTGCCAGCAGCTTAGGAAGGGGGCCCACCGGGGAGCTGTTTTTT,CASSLGRGPTGELFF
TRBJ2-7,many,TRBV20-1,.,TGCAGTGCGGCGAGGAGCAATTACGAGCAGTACTTC,CSAARSNYEQYF
TRBJ2-5,many,TRBV7-9,TRBD1,TGTGCCAGCAGCCATCGACAGACAGGGCGGGAGACCCAGTACTTC,CASSHRQTGRETQYF
TRBJ2-3,many,TRBV18,TRBD2,TGTGCCAGCTCACCATTCGAGGGGAGGGGCACAGATACGCAGTATTTT,CASSPFEGRGTDTQYF
TRBJ1-1,few,TRBV5-5,TRBD1,TGTGCCAGCAGCTTGGTAGAGGGGGCGAACACTGAAGCTTTCTTT,CASSLVEGANTEAFF
TRBJ2-1,few,TRBV30,TRBD2,TGTGCCTGGAGTGTAGGTACTAGCGGAACCAGCCGCTGGGAGTTCTTC,CAWSVGTSGTSRWEFF
TRBJ2-6,few,TRBV24-1,.,TGTGCCACCAGTGACTCCCCGGGTGGGGCCAACGTCCTGACTTTC,CATSDSPGGANVLTF
TRBJ2-2,many,TRBV6-1,TRBD1,TGTGCCAGCAGTGAAATAGGGGGGACAGGGTGGACCGGGGAGCTGTTTTTT,CASSEIGGTGWTGELFF
TRBJ2-2,many,TRBV11-2,TRBD1,TGTGCCAGCAGCCTGGGGCGGACAGGTCGTATTACCGGGGAGCTGTTTTTT,CASSLGRTGRITGELFF
TRBJ1-5,few,TRBV20-1,.,TGCAGTGCTAAAGGGGCGGGGCAGCCCCAGCATTTT,CSAKGAGQPQHF
TRBJ2-2,.,TRBV29-1,TRBD2,TGCAGCGTTGGCCCGGCGGGAGCCCCCGGGGAGCTGTTTTTT,CSVGPAGAPGELFF